A single sample is the source of the 5 T cell receptor beta chains below, sequenced in a study of blood T cell repertoires in COVID-19. Sequencing was performed with immunoSEQ multiplex PCR; in TCRdb, only in-frame clones are kept and a portion is missing. The sample contains around 200,000 clones, 75% to 90% of which appear only once. Source material: peripheral blood. The receptors shown here come from a human donor in a cohort sampled during active COVID-19.

This clone was seen a handful of times. The chain uses TRBV7-9 and TRBJ1-2, with 10 bases identical to TRBD1. Germline V gives CDR1 SEHNR, CDR2 FQNEAQ (reference sequence). The ends lost 5 bases at V and 8 bases at J; junction bases unmatched: 8. This CDR3 contains 14 residues. CDR3 in amino acids: CASSPLDRGQGYTF. DNA of the CDR3: TGTGCCAGCAGCCCCCTCGACAGGGGGCAAGGCTACACCTTC.

The chain joins TRBV7-2 to TRBJ1-1; D ambiguous. Germline V gives CDR1 SGHTA, CDR2 FQGNSA. V shed 3 bases and J shed 4 bases, with 15 bases lying between them. CDR3 size: 15 residues. For the CDR3, the DNA is TGTGCCAGCAGCTTGACCCCAGGAGGGAGCACTGAAGCTTTCTTT. It translates to CASSLTPGGSTEAFF.

The chain joins TRBV30 to TRBJ1-2, with D hard to call. CDR3 length: 16 residues. The V end lost 2 bases, the J end lost 0 bases, and 16 bases lay between the germline ends. The germline V gene has CDR1 GTSNPN and CDR2 SVGIG (reference sequence). DNA for the CDR3: TGTGCCTGGAGTCCTCTGGAGGCCACCTCTAACTATGGCTACACCTTC. The encoded protein is CAWSPLEATSNYGYTF.

The chain links TRBV11-2 to TRBJ2-3; a possible D gene is TRBD2 (6 bases). The length of the CDR3 is 13 residues. Trimming stripped 5 bases from V and 9 bases from J, with 15 bases between. CDR1 is SGHAT, CDR2 FQNNGV, per germline. The CDR3 sequence is CASSRGAIRTQYF. The CDR3 nucleotides are TGTGCCAGCAGCCGCGGGGCTATCCGGACGCAGTATTTT.

Note on this clone: One end of the junction varies from germline; a read error may be responsible. The chain has TRBV5-1 and TRBJ2-7; 8 bases are shared with TRBD2. The CDR3 consists of 16 residues. Per the germline V gene, CDR1 is SGHRS and CDR2 is YFSETQ. CDR3 loop: CARSHGRGGSSYEQYF. The DNA of the CDR3 is TGCGCCCGCAGCCACGGCCGGGGGGGGAGCTCCTACGAGCAGTACTTC.